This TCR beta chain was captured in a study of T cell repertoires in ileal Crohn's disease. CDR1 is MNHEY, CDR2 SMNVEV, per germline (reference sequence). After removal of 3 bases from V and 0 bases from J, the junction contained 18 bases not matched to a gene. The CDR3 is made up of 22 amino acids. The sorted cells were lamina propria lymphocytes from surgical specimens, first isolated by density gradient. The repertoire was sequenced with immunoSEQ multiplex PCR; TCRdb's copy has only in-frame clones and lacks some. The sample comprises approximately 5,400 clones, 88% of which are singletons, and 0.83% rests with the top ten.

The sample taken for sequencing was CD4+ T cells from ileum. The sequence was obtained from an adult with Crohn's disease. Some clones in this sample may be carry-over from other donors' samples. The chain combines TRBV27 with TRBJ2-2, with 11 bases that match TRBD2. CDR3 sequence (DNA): TGTGCCAGCAGTTTTCGAAGTCTGTACCTAGCGGGAGGCGGGTCGAACACCGGGGAGCTGTTTTTT. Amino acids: CASSFRSLYLAGGGSNTGELFF.